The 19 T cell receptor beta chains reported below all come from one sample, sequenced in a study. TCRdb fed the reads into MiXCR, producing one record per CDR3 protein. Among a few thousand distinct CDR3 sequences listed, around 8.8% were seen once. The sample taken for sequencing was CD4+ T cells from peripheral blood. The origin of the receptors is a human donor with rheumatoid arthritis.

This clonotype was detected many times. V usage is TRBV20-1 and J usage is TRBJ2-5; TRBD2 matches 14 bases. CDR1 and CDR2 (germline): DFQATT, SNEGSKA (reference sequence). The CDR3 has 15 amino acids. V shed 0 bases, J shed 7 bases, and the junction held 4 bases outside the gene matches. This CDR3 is CSARDGGTSGRTQYF. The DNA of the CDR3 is TGCAGTGCTAGAGATGGGGGGACTAGCGGGAGGACCCAGTACTTC.

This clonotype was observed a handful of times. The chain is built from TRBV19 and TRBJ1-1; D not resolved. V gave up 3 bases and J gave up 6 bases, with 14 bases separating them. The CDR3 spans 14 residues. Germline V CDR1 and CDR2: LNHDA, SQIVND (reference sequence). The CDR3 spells CASSISPKLSEAFF. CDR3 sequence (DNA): TGTGCCAGTAGTATTAGCCCGAAACTCTCTGAAGCTTTCTTT.

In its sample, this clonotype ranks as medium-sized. CDR3 nucleotide sequence: TGTGCCAGCAGCTTAGCGCGAATAGCGGGAGACCAAGAGACCCAGTACTTC. The encoded protein is CASSLARIAGDQETQYF. The chain is built from TRBV7-8 and TRBJ2-5, with 9 bases lining up with TRBD2. The trim removed 0 bases at V and 0 bases at J, leaving 5 bases unmatched. CDR3 length: 17 amino acids. CDR1 is SGHVS and CDR2 is FQNEAQ in the germline V gene.

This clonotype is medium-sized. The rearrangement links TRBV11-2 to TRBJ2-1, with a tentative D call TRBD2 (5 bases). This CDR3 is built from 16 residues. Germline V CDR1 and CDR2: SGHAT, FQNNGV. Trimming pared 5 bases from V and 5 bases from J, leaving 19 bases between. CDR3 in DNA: TGTGCCAGCAGCGGACCAAGCGGTCGTAGGGACAATGAGCAGTTCTTC. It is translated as CASSGPSGRRDNEQFF.

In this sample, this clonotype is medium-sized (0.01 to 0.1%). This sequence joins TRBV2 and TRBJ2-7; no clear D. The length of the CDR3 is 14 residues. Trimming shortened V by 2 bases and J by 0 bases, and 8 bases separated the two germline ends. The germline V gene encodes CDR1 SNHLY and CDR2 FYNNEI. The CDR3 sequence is CASSESLSSYEQYF. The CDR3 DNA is TGTGCCAGCAGTGAAAGCCTGAGCTCCTACGAGCAGTACTTC.

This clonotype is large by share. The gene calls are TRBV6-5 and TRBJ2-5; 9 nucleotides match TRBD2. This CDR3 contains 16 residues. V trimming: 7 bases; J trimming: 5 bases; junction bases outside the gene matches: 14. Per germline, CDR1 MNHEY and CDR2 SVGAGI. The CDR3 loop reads CASTRVGAGTSETQYF. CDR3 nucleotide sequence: TGTGCCAGCACCCGCGTAGGGGCAGGGACTAGCGAGACCCAGTACTTC.

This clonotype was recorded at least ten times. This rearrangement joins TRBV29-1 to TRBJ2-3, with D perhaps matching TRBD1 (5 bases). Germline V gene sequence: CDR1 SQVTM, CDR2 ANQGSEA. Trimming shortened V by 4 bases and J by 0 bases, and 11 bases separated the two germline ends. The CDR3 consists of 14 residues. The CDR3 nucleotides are TGCAGCGTTGCGGCAGGGTCTAGCACAGATACGCAGTATTTT. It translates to CSVAAGSSTDTQYF.

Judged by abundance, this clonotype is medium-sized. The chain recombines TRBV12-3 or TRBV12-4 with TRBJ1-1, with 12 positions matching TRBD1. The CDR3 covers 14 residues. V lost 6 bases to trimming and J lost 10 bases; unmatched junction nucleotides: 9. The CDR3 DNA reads TGTGCCAGCAGGGAGGGACAGGGGGCTTTCGGAGCTTTCTTT. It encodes CASREGQGAFGAFF.

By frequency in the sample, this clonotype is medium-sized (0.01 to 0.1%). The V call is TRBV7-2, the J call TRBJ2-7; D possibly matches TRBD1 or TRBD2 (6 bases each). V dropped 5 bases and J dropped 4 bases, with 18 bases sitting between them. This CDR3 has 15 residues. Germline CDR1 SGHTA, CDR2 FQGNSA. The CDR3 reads CASSPGAGHGYEQYF. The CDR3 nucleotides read TGTGCCAGCAGCCCCGGGGCGGGACACGGGTACGAGCAGTACTTC.

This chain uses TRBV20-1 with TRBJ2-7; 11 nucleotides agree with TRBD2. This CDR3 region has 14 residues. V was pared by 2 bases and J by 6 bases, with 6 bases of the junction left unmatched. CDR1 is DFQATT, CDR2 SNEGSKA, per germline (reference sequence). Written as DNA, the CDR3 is TGCAGTGCTAGAAAACTAGCGGGAGCCCTCGAGCAGTACTTC. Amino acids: CSARKLAGALEQYF.

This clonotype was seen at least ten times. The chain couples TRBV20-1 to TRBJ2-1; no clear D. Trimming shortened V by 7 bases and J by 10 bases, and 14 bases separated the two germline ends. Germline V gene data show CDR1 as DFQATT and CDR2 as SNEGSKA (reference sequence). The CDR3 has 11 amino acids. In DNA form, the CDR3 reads TGCAGTGTAACTCAAGGGTGGGAGCAGTTCTTC. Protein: CSVTQGWEQFF.

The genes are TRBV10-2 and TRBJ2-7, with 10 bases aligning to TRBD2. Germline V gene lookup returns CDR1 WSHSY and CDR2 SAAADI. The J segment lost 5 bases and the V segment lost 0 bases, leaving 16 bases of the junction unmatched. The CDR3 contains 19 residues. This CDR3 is CASSESLAGESGPVNEQYF. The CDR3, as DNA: TGCGCCAGCAGTGAGTCCCTAGCGGGAGAGTCGGGGCCTGTCAACGAGCAGTACTTC.

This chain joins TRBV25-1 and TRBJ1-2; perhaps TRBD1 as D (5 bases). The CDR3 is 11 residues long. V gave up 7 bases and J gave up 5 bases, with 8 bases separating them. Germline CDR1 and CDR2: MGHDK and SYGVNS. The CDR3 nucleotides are TGTGCCAGCACTACAGGATATGGCTACACCTTC. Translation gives CASTTGYGYTF.

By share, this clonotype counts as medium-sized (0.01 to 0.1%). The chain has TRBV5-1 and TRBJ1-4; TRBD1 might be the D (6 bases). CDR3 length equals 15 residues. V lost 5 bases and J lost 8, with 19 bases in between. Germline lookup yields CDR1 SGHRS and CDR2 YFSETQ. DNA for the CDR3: TGCGCCAGCAGATTCAGTGGACAGACAGAGGAAAAACTGTTTTTT. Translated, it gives CASRFSGQTEEKLFF.

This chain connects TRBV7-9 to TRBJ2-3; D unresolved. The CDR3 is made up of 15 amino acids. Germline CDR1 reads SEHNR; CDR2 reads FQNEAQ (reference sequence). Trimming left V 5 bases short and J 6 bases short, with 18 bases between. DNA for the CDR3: TGTGCCAGCAGCCCCCAGACTGGCCTTGGGGATACGCAGTATTTT. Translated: CASSPQTGLGDTQYF.

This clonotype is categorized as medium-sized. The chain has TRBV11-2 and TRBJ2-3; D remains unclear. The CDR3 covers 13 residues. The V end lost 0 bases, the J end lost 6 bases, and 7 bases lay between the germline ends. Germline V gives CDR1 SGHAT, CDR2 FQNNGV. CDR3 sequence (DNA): TGTGCCAGCAGCTTAGATAGGGTGGATACGCAGTATTTT. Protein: CASSLDRVDTQYF.

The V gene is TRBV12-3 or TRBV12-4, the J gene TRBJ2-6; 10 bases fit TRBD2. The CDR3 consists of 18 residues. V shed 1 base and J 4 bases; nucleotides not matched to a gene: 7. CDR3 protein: CASSLDASGSRGANVLTF. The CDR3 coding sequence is TGTGCCAGCAGTTTAGACGCTAGCGGGAGTCGAGGGGCCAACGTCCTGACTTTC.

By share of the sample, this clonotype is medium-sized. The CDR3 nucleotides are TGCGCCAGCAGCCAAGATAAAGGTAGCGGACAATCCTACAATGAGCAGTTCTTC. It translates to CASSQDKGSGQSYNEQFF. The chain uses TRBV4-1 and TRBJ2-1; D might be TRBD2 (6 bases). The CDR3 has 18 amino acids. Germline V gene lookup returns CDR1 MGHRA and CDR2 YSYEKL. V lost 0 bases and J 1 base, leaving 16 bases between the germline ends.

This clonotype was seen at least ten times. CDR3 sequence (DNA): TGTGCCAGCAGCCCGGGACAGGGCCCGGGCACAGATACGCAGTATTTT. Protein product: CASSPGQGPGTDTQYF. The J gene is TRBJ2-3, the V gene TRBV11-3; TRBD1 matches 9 bases. Germline loops: CDR1 SGHNT, CDR2 YENEEA. With V trimmed by 5 bases and J by 1 base, 7 bases remained unmatched. CDR3 length: 16 amino acids.